The rows below give T cell receptor beta chains drawn from one sample of a study of blood T cell repertoires in COVID-19. TCRdb keeps only in-frame clones here, not all; method: immunoSEQ multiplex PCR. Of about 200,000 clones listed, roughly 89% are singletons. Sequenced sample: peripheral blood. The receptors here all came from a man aged 60-69 years who had recovered from COVID-19. The CDR3 runs from the conserved cysteine through the conserved F or W. The D gene is left open where the match is weak. A clone size is listed for some rows: how often the clone was seen (once, few, many), or a class if it is expanded.

>.|.|TRBJ1-2|TRBV5-8
CASITFRSRGSNYGYTF
TGTGCCAGCATCACATTCCGGTCCAGGGGATCGAACTATGGCTACACCTTC
>TRBD2|.|TRBJ2-7|TRBV6-2/TRBV6-3
CASSYWPSGSYEQYF
TGTGCCAGCAGTTACTGGCCTAGCGGTTCCTACGAGCAGTACTTC
>.|.|TRBJ2-3|TRBV5-1
CASWASTQRSDTQYF
TGCGCCAGCTGGGCTAGCACCCAGAGGTCAGATACGCAGTATTTT
>.|.|TRBJ1-1|TRBV5-4
CASSHLNTEAFF
TGTGCCAGCAGCCACTTAAACACTGAAGCTTTCTTT
>TRBD1|.|TRBJ2-7|TRBV11-1
CASSDRQGYEQYF
TGTGCCAGCAGCGACCGACAGGGCTACGAGCAGTACTTC
>.|.|TRBJ1-1|TRBV7-6
CASSPLRSTEAFF
TGTGCCAGCAGCCCACTCCGGAGCACTGAAGCTTTCTTT
>.|.|TRBJ2-3|TRBV7-7
CASSLQGTDTQYF
TGTGCCAGCAGCCTACAGGGAACGGATACGCAGTATTTT
>TRBD2|.|TRBJ2-1|TRBV11-3
CASSPLGTINEQFF
TGTGCCAGCAGCCCACTGGGGACTATCAATGAGCAGTTCTTC
>.|once|TRBJ2-5|TRBV10-3
CAISETGTIFYF
TGTGCCATCAGTGAGACCGGGACAATCTTCTACTTC
>.|.|TRBJ2-7|TRBV12-5
CASASGVHEQYF
TGTGCTAGTGCCTCCGGGGTCCACGAGCAGTACTTC
>TRBD2|.|TRBJ2-1|TRBV28
CASRSPISGGYNEQFF
TGTGCCAGCAGATCCCCAATTAGCGGGGGCTACAATGAGCAGTTCTTC
>.|.|TRBJ1-3|TRBV6-6
CASTPLGSGNTIYF
TGTGCCAGCACCCCGCTCGGGTCTGGAAACACCATATATTTT
>TRBD2|.|TRBJ2-1|TRBV9
CASSAQLAGGYEQFF
TGTGCCAGCAGCGCCCAACTAGCGGGAGGATATGAGCAGTTCTTC
>.|.|TRBJ1-1|TRBV28
CASSLEIRGGTEAFF
TGTGCCAGCAGTTTAGAGATCCGGGGAGGCACTGAAGCTTTCTTT
>.|.|TRBJ1-2|TRBV7-2
CASSLEVNVDRGGYTF
TGTGCCAGCAGCTTAGAGGTTAACGTGGACAGAGGAGGCTACACCTTC
>TRBD1|.|TRBJ1-2|TRBV6-5
CASSQGTGSGGYTF
TGTGCCAGCAGTCAGGGGACAGGGAGTGGTGGCTACACCTTC
>TRBD1|few|TRBJ2-3|TRBV13
CASSLGQGAGDTQYF
TGTGCCAGCAGCTTGGGACAGGGGGCAGGAGATACGCAGTATTTT
>.|.|TRBJ2-1|TRBV5-1
CASSSYGTGENEQFF
TGCGCCAGCAGCTCCTACGGGACTGGGGAAAATGAGCAGTTCTTC
>.|.|TRBJ2-1|TRBV4-1
CASSPGPTGGTVQFF
TGCGCCAGCAGCCCGGGACCTACCGGGGGTACGGTGCAGTTCTTC
>.|.|TRBJ1-3|TRBV6-5
CASSRKGESGNTIYF
TGTGCCAGCAGTAGGAAGGGGGAGTCTGGAAACACCATATATTTT
>TRBD1|.|TRBJ1-4|TRBV7-9
CASSQLASQGATNEKLFF
TGTGCCAGCAGCCAGCTCGCGTCTCAGGGGGCAACTAATGAAAAACTGTTTTTT
>.|.|TRBJ2-7|TRBV7-8
CASSYTQSYEQYF
TGTGCCAGCAGCTATACACAATCCTACGAGCAGTACTTC